Shown below are 7 T cell receptor beta chains from a single sample sequenced in a study of a mutant IDH1 vaccine in newly diagnosed glioma. The assay was immunoSEQ multiplex PCR, and TCRdb's table has in-frame clones only and misses some. The sample contains 90,000 to 100,000 clones, about nine tenths of which appear only once. Time point meaning: week 47, end of study. Vaccine doses each comprised 300 ug of mutant IDH1 20-mer peptide, with topical imiquimod. These receptors are not linked to any known antigen. The specimen was PBMCs, collected from a glioma patient whose treatment included an IDH1 peptide vaccine. These receptors all come from a woman in her forties or fifties with glioma.

The chain joins TRBV5-4 to TRBJ2-7, with D tentatively TRBD2 (6 bases). V dropped 3 bases and J dropped 3 bases, with 13 bases sitting between them. CDR1 SGHNT and CDR2 YYREEE come from the germline V gene (reference sequence). This CDR3 has 14 amino acids. CDR3 sequence reads: CASSWGVTSYEQYF. The CDR3 DNA reads as TGTGCCAGCAGCTGGGGGGTGACCAGCTACGAGCAGTACTTC.

The chain recombines TRBV9 with TRBJ2-5, with D perhaps matching TRBD2 (5 bases). V shed 2 bases and J shed 2 bases, with 13 bases lying between them. Per the germline V gene, CDR1 is SGDLS and CDR2 is YYNGEE. The CDR3 has 15 amino acids. Written as DNA, the CDR3 is TGTGCCAGCAGCGTGAGCGGCTCGAGACAAGAGACCCAGTACTTC. This codes for CASSVSGSRQETQYF.

V usage is TRBV5-1 and J usage is TRBJ1-2, with D perhaps TRBD1 (6 bases). CDR1 and CDR2 (germline): SGHRS, YFSETQ. The V and J ends lost 3 bases and 4 bases respectively, with 19 bases between them. CDR3 length equals 16 residues. CDR3 in amino acids: CASSSDVNTGIYGYTF. DNA for the CDR3: TGCGCCAGCAGCTCAGATGTTAACACAGGGATCTATGGCTACACCTTC.

The gene calls are TRBV27 and TRBJ2-1; 9 bases line up with TRBD1. The CDR3 consists of 12 residues. CDR1 and CDR2 (germline): MNHEY, SMNVEV (reference sequence). V lost 8 bases, J lost 6 bases, and 2 bases stayed unmatched. The CDR3 spells CASGTGFNEQFF. The CDR3 DNA reads as TGTGCCAGCGGGACAGGGTTCAATGAGCAGTTCTTC.

This clone was detected only once. The chain employs TRBV27 and TRBJ2-5, with a possible D match to TRBD2 (7 bases). From germline, CDR1 is MNHEY and CDR2 SMNVEV (reference sequence). The CDR3 totals 15 residues. V lost 4 bases, J lost 5 bases, and 17 bases lay in between. CDR3 nucleotide sequence: TGTGCCAGCAGTTGGTGGGAGGGGGTCCGGGAGACCCAGTACTTC. Translation: CASSWWEGVRETQYF.

The gene calls are TRBV29-1 and TRBJ1-5; tentative D call: TRBD1 (5 bases). This CDR3 region has 14 residues. V was pared by 6 bases and J by 0 bases, with 12 bases between. Germline CDR1 SQVTM, CDR2 ANQGSEA. DNA for the CDR3: TGCAGCGTCAGTCAGGGAAATAGCAATCAGCCCCAGCATTTT. Translating it yields CSVSQGNSNQPQHF.

The chain joins TRBV11-2 to TRBJ2-1; D is undetermined. Germline V gene lookup returns CDR1 SGHAT and CDR2 FQNNGV. V lost 6 bases, J lost 4 bases, and 4 bases lay in between. This CDR3 is 11 amino acids long. CDR3 amino acids: CASRGYNEQFF. The CDR3 DNA follows: TGTGCCAGCAGGGGGTACAATGAGCAGTTCTTC.